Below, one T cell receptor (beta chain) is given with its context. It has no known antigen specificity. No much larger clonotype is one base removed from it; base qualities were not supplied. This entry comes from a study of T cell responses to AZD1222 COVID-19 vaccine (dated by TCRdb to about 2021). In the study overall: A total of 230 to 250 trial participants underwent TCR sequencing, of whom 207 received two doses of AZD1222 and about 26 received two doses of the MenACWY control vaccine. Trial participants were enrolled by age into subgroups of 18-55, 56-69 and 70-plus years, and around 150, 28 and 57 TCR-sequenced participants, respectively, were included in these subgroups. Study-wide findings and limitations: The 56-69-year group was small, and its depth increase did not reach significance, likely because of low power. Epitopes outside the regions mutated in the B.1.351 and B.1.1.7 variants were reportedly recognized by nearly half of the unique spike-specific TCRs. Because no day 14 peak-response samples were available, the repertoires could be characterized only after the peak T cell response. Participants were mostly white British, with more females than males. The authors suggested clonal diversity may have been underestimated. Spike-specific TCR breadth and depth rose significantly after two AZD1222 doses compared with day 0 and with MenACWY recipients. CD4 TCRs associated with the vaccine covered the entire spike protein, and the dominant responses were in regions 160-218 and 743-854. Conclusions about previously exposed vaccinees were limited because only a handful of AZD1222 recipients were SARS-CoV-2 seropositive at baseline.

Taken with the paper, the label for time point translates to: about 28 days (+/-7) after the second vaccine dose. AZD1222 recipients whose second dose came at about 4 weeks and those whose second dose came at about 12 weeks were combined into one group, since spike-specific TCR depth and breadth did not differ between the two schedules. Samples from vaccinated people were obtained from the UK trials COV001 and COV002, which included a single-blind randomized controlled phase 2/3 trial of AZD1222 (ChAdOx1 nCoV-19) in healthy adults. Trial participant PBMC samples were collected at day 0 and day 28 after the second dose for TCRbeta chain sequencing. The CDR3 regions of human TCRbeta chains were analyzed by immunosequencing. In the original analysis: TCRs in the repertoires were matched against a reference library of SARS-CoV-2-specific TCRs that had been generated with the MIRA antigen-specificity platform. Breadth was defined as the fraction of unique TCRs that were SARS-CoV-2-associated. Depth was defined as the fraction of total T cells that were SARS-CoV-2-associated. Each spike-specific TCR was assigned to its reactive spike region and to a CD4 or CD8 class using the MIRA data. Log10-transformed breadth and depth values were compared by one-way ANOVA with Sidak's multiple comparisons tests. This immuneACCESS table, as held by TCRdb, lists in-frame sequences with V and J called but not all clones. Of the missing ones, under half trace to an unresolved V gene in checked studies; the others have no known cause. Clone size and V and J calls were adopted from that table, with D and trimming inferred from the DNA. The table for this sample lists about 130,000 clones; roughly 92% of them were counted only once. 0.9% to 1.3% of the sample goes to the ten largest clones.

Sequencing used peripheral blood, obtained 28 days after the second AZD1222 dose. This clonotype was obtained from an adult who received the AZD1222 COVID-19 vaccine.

DNA sequence: TGTGCCAGCAGCTTGGTGGCAGGGGATGGCTACACCTTC. Translation gives CASSLVAGDGYTF. The chain is assembled from TRBV5-4 and TRBJ1-2; 6 matching bases give a weak D call of TRBD1. Inclusive of the bounding cysteine and phenylalanine, the CDR3 is 13 residues long. Only the CDR3 part of the read is kept: 39 bases, read in frame from the first base. CDR1 and CDR2, per the germline V gene (reference sequence), are SGHNT and YYREEE. V gives up 0 bases and J gives up 6 bases, and the segment between their germline ends measures 9 bases.